This TCR beta chain was captured by sequencing in a study of cytomegalovirus exposure and HLA in healthy donors. Study-level findings and limits: A later analysis showed HLA-associated TCR beta chains outstripping equally common others in clonal expansion.

The PCR contained 60 Vbeta and 13 Jbeta primers. Profiling relied on immunoSEQ multiplex PCR, and the TCRdb table lists in-frame clones only, not all of them. This table has about 170,000 clones, about 79% appearing once. The V and J ends lost 5 bases and 7 bases, in that order; junction bases with no gene match: 10. This CDR3 spans 14 amino acids. Germline V gene data show CDR1 as MNHEY and CDR2 as SMNVEV (reference sequence). To note about this clone: The antigen remains undetermined.

The sequence was obtained from a female donor in good health and CMV-seronegative. Material: PBMCs. The chain employs TRBV27 and TRBJ1-2; TRBD1 matches 7 bases. The CDR3 sequence is CASSPQKGASGYTF. In nucleotides, the CDR3 is TGTGCCAGCAGTCCTCAGAAGGGGGCCTCTGGCTACACCTTC.